A selection of T cell receptor beta chains follows, all from one sample in a study of low-dose radiotherapy and immunotherapy resistance in tumors. TCRdb passed the reads through MiXCR, listing each CDR3 protein once. The sample holds approximately 70,000 distinct CDR3 sequences, roughly 30% seen once. The sequencing used PBMCs, collected before treatment. These receptors were collected from a female donor with ovarian cancer. Both conserved end residues are part of each CDR3. D genes are given only for firm matches. For some rows the clone size is stated as once, few or many, or as a class when expanded; others skip it.

abundance	d_gene	v_gene	j_gene	CDR3aa	CDR3nt
many	TRBD2	TRBV12-3/TRBV12-4	TRBJ2-7	CASSPGTSLNEQYF	TGTGCCAGCAGTCCCGGGACTAGTTTAAACGAGCAGTACTTC
few	-	TRBV7-3	TRBJ2-3	CASSTGQGGIDTQYF	TGTGCCAGCAGCACAGGGCAGGGTGGGATAGATACGCAGTATTTT
-	-	TRBV29-1	TRBJ1-1	CSVAATMNTEAFF	TGCAGCGTTGCTGCTACCATGAACACTGAAGCTTTCTTT
-	-	TRBV10-3	TRBJ2-1	CAISEGEQAGKQFF	TGTGCCATCAGTGAGGGGGAGCAGGCGGGGAAGCAGTTCTTC
many	TRBD1	TRBV12-3/TRBV12-4	TRBJ2-2	CASSPGQGRNIPNTGELFF	TGTGCCAGCAGTCCGGGACAGGGGCGTAACATTCCGAACACCGGGGAGCTGTTTTTT
many	-	TRBV5-1	TRBJ1-2	CASRPEVGDYGYTF	TGCGCCAGCAGACCGGAGGTCGGGGACTATGGCTACACCTTC
many	TRBD1	TRBV3-1	TRBJ2-5	CASSQGAGQDGETQYF	TGTGCCAGCAGCCAAGGTGCGGGACAGGACGGCGAGACCCAGTACTTC
many	-	TRBV19	TRBJ1-5	CASSQGTMGQPQHF	TGTGCCAGTAGTCAGGGGACGATGGGTCAGCCCCAGCATTTT
few	TRBD2	TRBV28	TRBJ2-7	CASSFPGLAGVEQYF	TGTGCCAGCAGTTTTCCGGGACTAGCTGGAGTCGAGCAGTACTTC
-	-	TRBV11-3	TRBJ1-1	CASSLLSRNTEAFF	TGTGCCAGCAGCTTATTATCCAGAAACACTGAAGCTTTCTTT
many	TRBD2	TRBV9	TRBJ2-3	CASREAGTSTDTQYF	TGTGCCAGCAGGGAAGCGGGAACTAGCACAGATACGCAGTATTTT
many	TRBD2	TRBV4-1	TRBJ2-2	CASSQDRGVPGELFF	TGCGCCAGCAGCCAAGATCGGGGGGTTCCCGGGGAGCTGTTTTTT
many	TRBD2	TRBV12-3/TRBV12-4	TRBJ2-3	CASRGSGGFHTQYF	TGTGCCAGTCGGGGGAGCGGGGGGTTTCATACGCAGTATTTT
many	-	TRBV5-1	TRBJ2-3	CASSSAGVNTDTQYF	TGCGCCAGCAGCTCCGCCGGCGTAAACACAGATACGCAGTATTTT
many	-	TRBV7-8	TRBJ1-3	CASSFRGTGNTIYF	TGTGCCAGCAGCTTTCGGGGCACTGGAAACACCATATATTTT
many	-	TRBV4-1	TRBJ1-5	CASSQITGRWDQPQHF	TGCGCCAGCAGCCAAATTACGGGAAGGTGGGATCAGCCCCAGCATTTT
-	-	TRBV5-4	TRBJ2-5	CASSSFGGTETQYF	TGTGCCAGCAGCTCCTTCGGGGGTACTGAGACCCAGTACTTC
few	-	TRBV5-1	TRBJ2-5	CASSLSSGLNGETQYF	TGCGCCAGCAGCTTGTCGTCAGGGTTGAATGGGGAGACCCAGTACTTC
-	-	TRBV19	TRBJ2-4	CASSKGYSAKNIQYF	TGTGCCAGTAGTAAAGGGTATTCAGCCAAAAACATTCAGTACTTC
many	TRBD1	TRBV30	TRBJ2-7	CAWSSDRGLEQYF	TGTGCCTGGAGTTCGGACAGGGGGCTCGAGCAGTACTTC
-	-	TRBV5-4	TRBJ1-3	CATKGSLRGGNTIYF	TGTGCCACCAAGGGCAGCCTACGGGGTGGAAACACCATATATTTT
many	-	TRBV7-9	TRBJ2-3	CASSLGRHGTDTQYF	TGTGCCAGCAGCTTAGGAAGGCACGGCACAGATACGCAGTATTTT
few	-	TRBV6-2/TRBV6-3	TRBJ2-1	CASGRSYNEQFF	TGTGCCAGCGGGAGATCCTACAATGAGCAGTTCTTC
-	TRBD1	TRBV5-1	TRBJ1-1	CASSLAYATGRGVNTEAFF	TGCGCCAGCAGCTTGGCTTACGCGACAGGGCGCGGGGTGAACACTGAAGCTTTCTTT
many	TRBD1	TRBV29-1	TRBJ2-2	CSVEQTGVRELFF	TGCAGCGTAGAACAGACAGGGGTCCGGGAGCTGTTTTTT
many	TRBD2	TRBV5-8	TRBJ2-7	CASSLGFWTSGYEQYF	TGTGCCAGCAGCTTGGGATTCTGGACTAGCGGTTACGAGCAGTACTTC
-	-	TRBV7-6	TRBJ2-2	CASSATVNTGELFF	TGTGCCAGCAGCGCGACTGTCAACACCGGGGAGCTGTTTTTT
-	-	TRBV28	TRBJ1-2	CASRLYNQDVAYTF	TGTGCCAGCAGACTATACAATCAGGACGTAGCCTACACCTTC
many	-	TRBV7-6	TRBJ1-3	CASSLAGGSGNTIYF	TGTGCTAGCAGCTTAGCTGGGGGCTCTGGAAACACCATATATTTT
many	TRBD2	TRBV5-6	TRBJ2-1	CASSLVLAETYNEQFF	TGTGCCAGCAGCTTGGTACTAGCGGAAACCTACAATGAGCAGTTCTTC
many	-	TRBV12-3/TRBV12-4	TRBJ2-7	CASSLALGGGAEQYF	TGTGCCAGCAGTTTAGCGTTAGGCGGAGGGGCCGAGCAGTACTTC
many	-	TRBV6-6	TRBJ2-4	CASSYQGQGRAKNIQYF	TGTGCCAGCAGTTACCAGGGGCAGGGTAGAGCCAAAAACATTCAGTACTTC
many	-	TRBV5-4	TRBJ2-1	CASSLGWGDYNEQFF	TGTGCCAGCAGCTTGGGGTGGGGGGACTACAATGAGCAGTTCTTC
-	-	TRBV28	TRBJ2-3	CASSPRARPDTQYF	TGTGCCAGCAGTCCCCGGGCTCGTCCAGATACGCAGTATTTT
many	-	TRBV7-9	TRBJ2-2	CASSLAGSGTGELFF	TGTGCCAGCAGCTTGGCAGGGTCGGGCACCGGGGAGCTGTTTTTT
once	-	TRBV6-2/TRBV6-3	TRBJ2-2	CASSYTYWTNLNTGELFF	TGTGCCAGCAGTTATACGTACTGGACAAACCTGAACACCGGGGAGCTGTTTTTT
many	-	TRBV11-3	TRBJ2-2	CASAPSGRGFDTGELFF	TGTGCCAGCGCCCCTTCTGGGAGGGGGTTCGACACCGGGGAGCTGTTTTTT
many	-	TRBV6-2/TRBV6-3	TRBJ2-1	CASSPIDRPREGEQFF	TGTGCCAGCAGTCCAATAGACCGCCCCCGTGAAGGGGAGCAGTTCTTC
many	-	TRBV29-1	TRBJ2-2	CSAFNGELFF	TGCAGCGCTTTTAACGGGGAGCTGTTTTTT
-	TRBD1	TRBV28	TRBJ2-7	CASNRGAYEQYF	TGTGCCAGCAACAGGGGAGCGTACGAGCAGTACTTC
-	TRBD2	TRBV20-1	TRBJ2-1	CSASGGAYNEQFF	TGCAGTGCTAGCGGGGGGGCCTACAATGAGCAGTTCTTC
-	-	TRBV24-1	TRBJ2-1	CATSDRRPLYNEQFF	TGTGCCACCAGTGACCGCCGACCTCTCTACAATGAGCAGTTCTTC
-	TRBD2	TRBV12-3/TRBV12-4	TRBJ2-1	CASSLIRTSGRVNEQFF	TGTGCCAGCAGTCTCATTAGGACTAGCGGGAGGGTAAATGAGCAGTTCTTC
few	-	TRBV29-1	TRBJ2-2	CSAFLATTPGELFF	TGCAGCGCGTTTCTAGCGACAACCCCCGGGGAGCTGTTTTTT
few	-	TRBV10-3	TRBJ1-5	CAISGEKYSNQPQHF	TGTGCCATCAGTGGGGAGAAATATAGCAATCAGCCCCAGCATTTT